Listed below are T cell receptor beta chains from one sample, sequenced in a study of CD8 T cells in Susac syndrome. MiXCR, applied by TCRdb to the immunoSEQ multiplex PCR reads, yields one record per CDR3 protein. The sample records approximately 90,000 distinct CDR3 sequences, roughly 91% being singletons. Material for sequencing was CD8+ T cells from PBMCs. The receptors originated from a human donor in good health. Each CDR3 is given with its conserved first and last residue. Fields, in order: J gene, CDR3 length, V gene, D gene, CDR3 protein, CDR3 DNA. D genes are given only for firm matches.

j_gene: TRBJ2-3; len: 12; v_gene: TRBV5-6; d_gene: -; CDR3aa: CASSLYRDTQYF; CDR3nt: TGTGCCAGCAGCTTGTATCGGGATACGCAGTATTTT
j_gene: TRBJ2-7; len: 16; v_gene: TRBV6-5; d_gene: TRBD2; CDR3aa: CASSYQTSGVSYEQYF; CDR3nt: TGTGCCAGCAGTTACCAGACTAGCGGGGTCTCCTACGAGCAGTACTTC
j_gene: TRBJ2-2; len: 16; v_gene: TRBV6-6; d_gene: TRBD2; CDR3aa: CASSYSGGITTGELFF; CDR3nt: TGTGCCAGCAGTTACTCGGGGGGGATCACCACCGGGGAGCTGTTTTTT
j_gene: TRBJ2-3; len: 14; v_gene: TRBV5-1; d_gene: -; CDR3aa: CASFRGLGTDTQYF; CDR3nt: TGCGCCAGCTTTCGAGGCCTGGGGACAGATACGCAGTATTTT
j_gene: TRBJ2-2; len: 16; v_gene: TRBV14; d_gene: TRBD1; CDR3aa: CASSQLDREISGELFF; CDR3nt: TGTGCCAGCAGCCAATTAGACAGGGAAATATCCGGGGAGCTGTTTTTT
j_gene: TRBJ2-5; len: 16; v_gene: TRBV12-3/TRBV12-4; d_gene: TRBD1; CDR3aa: CASSSTGAETPETQYF; CDR3nt: TGTGCCAGCAGTAGTACAGGGGCAGAAACCCCAGAGACCCAGTACTTC
j_gene: TRBJ2-7; len: 13; v_gene: TRBV19; d_gene: -; CDR3aa: CASSISRSYEQYF; CDR3nt: TGTGCCAGTAGTATTAGTAGGTCCTACGAGCAGTACTTC
j_gene: TRBJ1-5; len: 14; v_gene: TRBV27; d_gene: TRBD1; CDR3aa: CASRPGQGNQPQHF; CDR3nt: TGTGCCAGCAGGCCGGGACAGGGCAATCAGCCCCAGCATTTT
j_gene: TRBJ1-1; len: 13; v_gene: TRBV5-1; d_gene: -; CDR3aa: CASSLSAVTEAFF; CDR3nt: TGCGCCAGCAGCTTGTCTGCAGTCACTGAAGCTTTCTTT
j_gene: TRBJ2-1; len: 15; v_gene: TRBV4-1; d_gene: -; CDR3aa: CASSGGTKPQAEQFF; CDR3nt: TGCGCCAGCAGTGGCGGGACAAAACCCCAGGCTGAGCAGTTCTTC
j_gene: TRBJ2-1; len: 11; v_gene: TRBV12-3/TRBV12-4; d_gene: -; CDR3aa: CASSWAGEQFF; CDR3nt: TGTGCCAGCAGTTGGGCGGGCGAGCAGTTCTTC